The 30 T cell receptor beta chains below come from one sample, sequenced in a study of Ad26.COV2.S vaccination and SARS-CoV-2 variants. Assay used: immunoSEQ multiplex PCR; TCRdb lists only in-frame clones, some missing. Among a few hundred thousand clones listed, about 89% were seen once. As for treatment: 19 received Ad26.COV2.S at low or high dose, single or two shots; about 5 received placebo; per-sample allocation not given. After the first vaccine or placebo injection, samples were drawn on day 63. The source was peripheral blood, collected in a trial of Ad26.COV2.S vaccine versus placebo. These receptors were collected from a person aged 18 to 59 who received the Ad26.COV2.S COVID-19 vaccine or a placebo.

The rearrangement uses TRBV14 and TRBJ1-6, with D perhaps matching TRBD1 (5 bases). Trimming pared 1 base from V and 9 bases from J, leaving 10 bases between. The germline V gene has CDR1 SGHDN and CDR2 FVKESK. The CDR3 has 14 amino acids. In DNA, the CDR3 is TGTGCCAGCAGCCAAGTCGTGGGGCGTTCACCCCTCCACTTT. Protein: CASSQVVGRSPLHF. The complete variable domain, with remaining parts taken from reference TRBV14 and TRBJ1-6, reads EAGVTQFPSHSVIEKGQTVTLRCDPISGHDNLYWYRRVMGKEIKFLLHFVKESKQDESGMPNNRFLAERTGGTYSTLKVQPAELEDSGVYFCASSQVVGRSPLHFGNGTRLTVT.

The V call is TRBV6-5, the J call TRBJ1-1; 8 bases line up with TRBD1. The CDR3 has 14 amino acids. V lost 7 bases to trimming and J lost 1 base; unmatched junction nucleotides: 5. CDR1 is MNHEY, CDR2 SVGAGI, per germline. The CDR3, as DNA: TGTGCCAGCAATTCAGGGGGCACGAACACTGAAGCTTTCTTT. Translation: CASNSGGTNTEAFF.

The chain carries TRBV30 and TRBJ1-5; possible D gene TRBD1, 6 bases. V was cut by 1 base and J by 6 bases, with 10 bases left in between. Germline loops: CDR1 GTSNPN, CDR2 SVGIG (reference sequence). The CDR3 is made up of 13 amino acids. The CDR3 reads CAWSGVGGQPQHF. Written as DNA, the CDR3 is TGTGCCTGGAGTGGGGTAGGGGGTCAGCCCCAGCATTTT. Looking up the rest from reference TRBV30 and TRBJ1-5 gives the full variable domain: SQTIHQWPATLVQPVGSPLSLECTVEGTSNPNLYWYRQAAGRGLQLLFYSVGIGQISSEVPQNLSASRPQDRQFILSSKKLLLSDSGFYLCAWSGVGGQPQHFGDGTRLSIL.

The chain joins TRBV10-3 to TRBJ2-5; D unclear. This CDR3 region has 12 residues. Between the trimmed V and J ends, which lost 6 bases and 5 bases, there was a span of 10 bases. The germline V gene has CDR1 ENHRY and CDR2 SYGVKD. The CDR3 loop is CAISPTSETQYF. Here the CDR3 DNA reads TGTGCCATCAGCCCCACGAGCGAGACCCAGTACTTC.

This chain uses TRBV4-3 with TRBJ2-2; D is perhaps TRBD2 (6 bases). V gave up 0 bases and J gave up 5 bases, with 16 bases separating them. The length of the CDR3 is 17 residues. Germline V gene sequence: CDR1 LGHNA, CDR2 YSLEER. CDR3 sequence: CASSQDVGQAGTGELFF. CDR3 nucleotides: TGCGCCAGCAGCCAAGATGTAGGGCAGGCGGGGACCGGGGAGCTGTTTTTT.

The genes are TRBV15 and TRBJ2-5, with 7 bases that match TRBD2. The germline CDR1 and CDR2 sequences are LNHNV and YYDKDF (reference sequence). V lost 2 bases to trimming and J lost 5 bases; unmatched junction nucleotides: 17. CDR3 length equals 18 residues. The DNA of the CDR3 is TGTGCCACCAGCAGACCCTTGGGGAGGGGCCCCCGTACGGAGACCCAGTACTTC. Translating gives CATSRPLGRGPRTETQYF.

The V gene is TRBV28, the J gene TRBJ1-3; 7 bases are shared with TRBD1. The germline gives CDR1 MDHEN, CDR2 SYDVKM. This CDR3 spans 14 amino acids. Trimming at V came to 0 bases and at J to 5 bases, leaving 1 base not matched to a gene. The CDR3 sequence: CASSLWTGRNTIYF. The CDR3 DNA sequence: TGTGCCAGCAGTTTATGGACAGGGAGAAACACCATATATTTT.

The chain recombines TRBV28 with TRBJ2-7; the D gene is possibly TRBD1 (6 bases). Germline CDR1 and CDR2: MDHEN and SYDVKM. The CDR3 loop spans 14 amino acids. V lost 3 bases and J lost 5, with 14 bases in between. CDR3 protein: CASSFSGAIHEQYF. For the CDR3, the DNA is TGTGCCAGCAGTTTCTCAGGGGCGATCCACGAGCAGTACTTC.

The chain couples TRBV5-1 to TRBJ2-1; D is perhaps TRBD2 (6 bases). Trimming cost V 5 bases and J 5 bases, with 17 bases left between them. The CDR3 spans 15 residues. CDR1 and CDR2 (germline): SGHRS, YFSETQ. DNA of the CDR3: TGCGCCAGCAGTTTCGGGAGCCTGGCGCACAATGAGCAGTTCTTC. Encoded protein: CASSFGSLAHNEQFF.

The chain has TRBV10-3 and TRBJ2-3; weak D call: TRBD2 (6 bases). CDR1 is ENHRY, CDR2 SYGVKD, per germline. Deletions cut 8 bases from V and 3 bases from J, with 18 bases between. This CDR3 has 15 amino acids. This CDR3 reads CAIAGGGSGTDTQYF. The DNA of the CDR3 is TGTGCCATCGCCGGCGGAGGGTCAGGGACAGATACGCAGTATTTT.

This sequence joins TRBV10-2 and TRBJ1-1; D uncertain. The CDR3 is 19 residues long. Germline CDR1 WSHSY, CDR2 SAAADI. The V gene lost 6 bases and the J gene lost 3 bases, with 29 bases spanning the gap. The CDR3 sequence is CASSFNAGSSAPLDTEAFF. DNA of the CDR3: TGCGCCAGCAGCTTCAACGCGGGCAGCTCGGCCCCACTGGACACTGAAGCTTTCTTT.

This chain links TRBV28 with TRBJ2-1, with D possibly matching TRBD2 (5 bases). The CDR3 is 15 amino acids. Germline V gene lookup returns CDR1 MDHEN and CDR2 SYDVKM. V shed 2 bases and J shed 5 bases, with 13 bases lying between them. The CDR3 nucleotides are TGTGCCAGCAGTTTACCTTACAACGGGAACAATGAGCAGTTCTTC. It encodes CASSLPYNGNNEQFF.

CDR3 DNA sequence: TGTGCCAGCACCCTAGGAGGTAGCGGGAGGGCCGGTACGCAGTATTTT. The encoded protein is CASTLGGSGRAGTQYF. The chain links TRBV28 to TRBJ2-3; 11 nucleotides match TRBD2. Germline lookup yields CDR1 MDHEN and CDR2 SYDVKM. The CDR3 consists of 16 residues. V lost 7 bases to trimming and J lost 8 bases; unmatched junction nucleotides: 14.

A note on this clone: The junction differs from germline at one of its ends, possibly a read error. The sample contains more than one DNA sequence encoding this CDR3. This chain connects TRBV2 to TRBJ2-2, with 14 bases fitting TRBD2. The germline gives CDR1 SNHLY, CDR2 FYNNEI. This CDR3 is 19 amino acids long. The CDR3, as DNA: TGTGCCAGCAGTGAAGCGTTTTCTAGGACTAGCGGGAGGATCGGGGAACTGTTTTTT. Translation gives CASSEAFSRTSGRIGELFF.

V is TRBV25-1 and J is TRBJ2-1; 8 bases fit TRBD2. Germline trimming cut 8 bases from V and 7 bases from J; bases unmatched to any gene: 4. The CDR3 has 12 residues. Germline V lookup: CDR1 MGHDK, CDR2 SYGVNS. CDR3 sequence (DNA): TGTGCCAGCCGGGAGGGCCGTAATGAGCAGTTCTTC. Protein sequence: CASREGRNEQFF. The full variable domain, rest sourced from reference TRBV25-1 and TRBJ2-1, is EADIYQTPRYLVIGTGKKITLECSQTMGHDKMYWYQQDPGMELHLIHYSYGVNSTEKGDLSSESTVSRIRTEHFPLTLESARPSHTSQYLCASREGRNEQFFGPGTRLTVL.

The chain is built from TRBV19 and TRBJ2-2, with 7 bases identical to TRBD2. The junction had 5 bases not matched to a gene; V was cut back by 7 bases and J by 0 bases. From germline, CDR1 is LNHDA and CDR2 SQIVND (reference sequence). The CDR3 runs 15 residues. The CDR3 region is CASTQGLTNTGELFF. CDR3 in DNA: TGTGCCAGTACCCAGGGACTAACGAACACCGGGGAGCTGTTTTTT.

This rearrangement joins TRBV5-1 to TRBJ2-5; 10 positions agree with TRBD2. The ends lost 5 bases at V and 1 base at J; junction bases unmatched: 5. CDR3 length equals 15 residues. CDR1 and CDR2 (germline): SGHRS, YFSETQ. The CDR3 DNA reads as TGCGCCAGCAGATGGACTAGCGGCCCCCAAGAGACCCAGTACTTC. As protein: CASRWTSGPQETQYF.

The chain couples TRBV7-9 to TRBJ2-1; 8 bases are a match to TRBD2. The CDR3 has 14 residues. Germline V gene sequence: CDR1 SEHNR, CDR2 FQNEAQ (reference sequence). V was pared by 5 bases and J by 8 bases, with 8 bases of the junction left unmatched. The CDR3 is CASSPPGLAYEQFF. As DNA, the CDR3 is TGTGCCAGCAGCCCCCCCGGACTAGCCTATGAGCAGTTCTTC.

The genes are TRBV14 and TRBJ2-1; TRBD1 matches 10 bases. With 2 bases clipped from V and 8 bases from J, the junction kept 9 bases outside the gene matches. Germline assignment: CDR1 SGHDN and CDR2 FVKESK. The CDR3 consists of 16 residues. The CDR3 nucleotides read TGTGCCAGCAGCCAATGGGGACAGGGGTGGTTTGATGAGCAGTTCTTC. It is translated as CASSQWGQGWFDEQFF.

This chain joins TRBV5-1 and TRBJ1-2; D uncertain. Trimming removed 4 bases at V and 4 bases at J, with 8 bases between. Germline CDR1 reads SGHRS; CDR2 reads YFSETQ. The CDR3 sequence is 12 residues long. CDR3 amino acids: CASSEGRYGYTF. The DNA for the CDR3 is TGCGCCAGCAGCGAAGGCCGCTATGGCTACACCTTC.

This chain uses TRBV7-2 with TRBJ2-2, with 11 nucleotides matching TRBD2. From germline, CDR1 is SGHTA and CDR2 FQGNSA. The CDR3 length is 16 residues. V was clipped by 0 bases and J by 5 bases; unmatched bases: 2. CDR3 sequence: CASSLATSGTTGELFF. In nucleotides, the CDR3 is TGTGCCAGCAGCTTAGCGACTAGCGGGACAACCGGGGAGCTGTTTTTT.

The CDR3 spells CASSFQGRRNQPQHF. The CDR3 DNA is TGTGCCAGCAGTTTCCAGGGGCGGAGGAATCAGCCCCAGCATTTT. The chain carries TRBV27 and TRBJ1-5; tentatively, D is TRBD1 (6 bases). V was pared by 3 bases and J by 4 bases, with 13 bases between. The CDR3 runs 15 residues. CDR1 and CDR2 from the germline V gene are MNHEY and SMNVEV (reference sequence).

The chain links TRBV29-1 to TRBJ2-5; 7 bases fit TRBD2. The CDR3 is 15 residues long. With 4 bases clipped from V and 5 bases from J, the junction kept 13 bases outside the gene matches. Germline CDR1 and CDR2: SQVTM and ANQGSEA. CDR3 DNA: TGCAGCGTTGGACCCCTGCAACTAGCGTCGGAGACCCAGTACTTC. Amino acid sequence: CSVGPLQLASETQYF.

V usage is TRBV7-9 and J usage is TRBJ2-1, with 8 positions matching TRBD1. CDR1 and CDR2 from the germline V gene are SEHNR and FQNEAQ (reference sequence). The CDR3 sequence is 13 residues long. V was pared by 5 bases and J by 5 bases, with 2 bases of the junction left unmatched. The CDR3 nucleotides are TGTGCCAGCAGCACGACAGGGGACAATGAGCAGTTCTTC. This sequence encodes CASSTTGDNEQFF. The entire variable domain, with the rest obtained from reference TRBV7-9 and TRBJ2-1, is as follows: DTGVSQNPRHKITKRGQNVTFRCDPISEHNRLYWYRQTLGQGPEFLTYFQNEAQLEKSRLLSDRFSAERPKGSFSTLEIQRTEQGDSAMYLCASSTTGDNEQFFGPGTRLTVL.

V and J are TRBV11-2 and TRBJ2-2, with TRBD1 identical over 10 bases. The CDR3 consists of 15 residues. CDR1 is SGHAT, CDR2 FQNNGV, per germline. J was trimmed by 6 bases and V by 5 bases; bases with no gene match: 6. CDR3 in amino acids: CASSRTGQGSGELFF. The CDR3 DNA is TGTGCCAGCAGCAGAACGGGACAGGGGTCCGGGGAGCTGTTTTTT.

The CDR3 here is CASSLALNNIQYF. Written as DNA, the CDR3 is TGTGCCAGCAGCCTGGCCTTGAACAACATTCAGTACTTC. The V gene is TRBV3-1 (or the pseudogene TRBV3-2), the J gene TRBJ2-4; D gene unclear. The CDR3 is 13 amino acids. Germline lookup yields CDR1 LGHDT and CDR2 YNNKEL (reference sequence). V lost 4 bases and J lost 7, with 11 bases in between.

The chain recombines TRBV30 with TRBJ1-2; TRBD1 matches 8 bases. In germline, CDR1 is GTSNPN, CDR2 SVGIG (reference sequence). V was clipped by 2 bases and J by 4 bases; unmatched bases: 6. CDR3 length: 14 residues. The CDR3 DNA reads as TGTGCCTGGAGTCCCGGGACAGGCTCCTATGGCTACACCTTC. Amino acid sequence: CAWSPGTGSYGYTF.

V and J are TRBV21-1 and TRBJ2-7; the listed D gene, TRBD2, was not tested against the DNA. TRBV21-1 is an annotated pseudogene. The CDR3 sequence is 14 residues long. The CDR3 bases are TGTGCCACCCTATTAGCGGGGGTCTCCTACGAGCAGTACTTC. Its protein product is CATLLAGVSYEQYF.

This chain joins TRBV3-1 (or the pseudogene TRBV3-2) and TRBJ1-4; unclear D gene. Germline CDR1 LGHDT, CDR2 YNNKEL (reference sequence). The V end lost 0 bases, the J end lost 5 bases, and 10 bases lay between the germline ends. This CDR3 has 15 residues. CDR3 sequence reads: CASSQDGRTNEKLFF. The DNA for the CDR3 is TGTGCCAGCAGCCAAGACGGGCGGACGAATGAAAAACTGTTTTTT.

This chain links TRBV5-4 with TRBJ2-1; 8 positions agree with TRBD1. Germline V gene data show CDR1 as SGHNT and CDR2 as YYREEE (reference sequence). The CDR3 extends over 14 amino acids. J lost 5 bases, V lost 5 bases, and 6 bases had no gene match. As DNA, the CDR3 is TGTGCCAGCAGGGCAGGGGGCGAGGACAATGAGCAGTTCTTC. Translation gives CASRAGGEDNEQFF.